The rows below give T cell receptor beta chains drawn from one sample of a study of cytomegalovirus exposure and HLA in healthy donors. Using immunoSEQ multiplex PCR, the repertoire was profiled, and TCRdb retains in-frame clones only, with some absent. The sample data list roughly 54,000 clones. Specimen: PBMCs. These receptors were collected from a woman between 25 and 40 years old in good health and CMV-seropositive. The CDR3 runs from the conserved cysteine through the conserved F or W. Fields, in order: J gene, V gene, D gene, clone size, CDR3 protein, CDR3 DNA. D genes are given only for firm matches. Size values are once, few and many counts, or a class for expanded clones, and some rows have none.

TRBJ2-7 TRBV9 TRBD1 . CASSVARQGYEQYF TGTGCCAGCAGCGTAGCGCGACAGGGCTACGAGCAGTACTTC
TRBJ2-5 TRBV7-8 TRBD2 . CASSPDRSRLAGNPEETQYF TGTGCCAGCAGCCCCGACAGATCTCGGCTAGCGGGGAACCCGGAGGAGACCCAGTACTTC
TRBJ1-1 TRBV5-1 . . CASSLLTPMNTEAFF TGCGCCAGCAGCTTGTTAACACCCATGAACACTGAAGCTTTCTTT
TRBJ1-5 TRBV6-6 TRBD1 . CASSSATGRDQPQHF TGTGCCAGCAGCTCTGCGACAGGGCGGGACCAGCCCCAGCATTTT
TRBJ2-6 TRBV4-2 . . CASSPGGSGANVLTF TGTGCCAGCAGCCCCGGGGGCTCTGGGGCCAACGTCCTGACTTTC
TRBJ2-1 TRBV18 TRBD2 . CASSPETSGSRGQFF TGTGCCAGCTCACCTGAGACTAGCGGGTCCCGCGGGCAGTTCTTC
TRBJ1-4 TRBV6-1 TRBD1 . CASREDRVGGEKLFF TGTGCCAGCAGAGAGGACAGGGTGGGGGGTGAAAAACTGTTTTTT
TRBJ1-2 TRBV6-1 TRBD1 . CASRDTTQGAPGYTF TGTGCCAGCAGGGATACGACACAGGGGGCGCCTGGCTACACCTTC
TRBJ1-2 TRBV9 . . CASSVATGGIYGYTF TGTGCCAGCAGCGTAGCTACGGGGGGGATCTATGGCTACACCTTC
TRBJ2-7 TRBV15 TRBD2 . CATSRDRLAGMYF TGTGCCACCAGCAGAGATAGACTAGCGGGGATGTACTTC
TRBJ2-1 TRBV6-5 TRBD1 . CASNLMGQSGNEQFF TGTGCCAGCAACCTCATGGGACAGTCTGGCAATGAGCAGTTCTTC
TRBJ2-7 TRBV25-1 . . CASRETGKWEQYF TGTGCCAGCAGAGAAACAGGGAAGTGGGAGCAGTACTTC
TRBJ1-1 TRBV11-3 . . CASRGLGTEAFF TGTGCCAGCAGGGGGCTGGGCACTGAAGCTTTCTTT
TRBJ2-2 TRBV6-6 . . CATLSGPNTGELFF TGTGCCACCCTGAGCGGCCCGAACACCGGGGAGCTGTTTTTT
TRBJ1-2 TRBV2 . . CASSEFELTLEIHGYTF TGTGCCAGCAGTGAGTTTGAGTTGACACTAGAAATCCATGGCTACACCTTC
TRBJ2-7 TRBV5-1 . . CASSLQGYEQYF TGCGCCAGCAGCTTGCAGGGCTACGAGCAGTACTTC
TRBJ1-1 TRBV7-9 . . CASSRRVTGGPEAFF TGTGCCAGCAGCCGCCGCGTGACGGGGGGCCCTGAAGCTTTCTTT
TRBJ2-3 TRBV6-1 TRBD2 . CASIGGTSGERYF TGTGCCAGCATTGGTGGGACTAGCGGGGAAAGGTATTTT
TRBJ2-5 TRBV29-1 . . CSGTAGTQYF TGCAGCGGAACGGCGGGGACCCAGTACTTC
TRBJ2-7 TRBV7-2 . . CASSSQGKTYEQYF TGTGCCAGCAGCTCCCAGGGGAAGACCTACGAGCAGTACTTC
TRBJ1-1 TRBV25-1 . . CASSPAGLAEAFF TGTGCCAGCAGTCCGGCGGGCCTGGCTGAAGCTTTCTTT
TRBJ2-1 TRBV30 TRBD2 . CAWSWVGVSGRAGSDNEQFF TGTGCCTGGAGTTGGGTGGGGGTAAGCGGGAGGGCCGGATCCGACAATGAGCAGTTCTTC
TRBJ2-7 TRBV28 TRBD2 . CASRTSGGAYEQYF TGTGCCAGCCGAACTAGCGGGGGGGCCTACGAGCAGTACTTC
TRBJ2-7 TRBV5-6 . . CASSRNRARTYEQYF TGTGCCAGCAGTAGAAACAGGGCGCGTACCTACGAGCAGTACTTC
TRBJ1-3 TRBV6-5 . . CASSPTSSGNTIYF TGTGCCAGCAGCCCGACAAGCTCTGGAAACACCATATATTTT
TRBJ2-5 TRBV9 TRBD2 . CASSVVGGGGQETQYF TGTGCCAGCAGCGTAGTGGGGGGGGGAGGCCAAGAGACCCAGTACTTC
TRBJ2-5 TRBV7-7 TRBD1 . CASSGSTGGETQYF TGTGCTAGCAGCGGGTCGACAGGGGGCGAGACCCAGTACTTC
TRBJ2-1 TRBV5-1 TRBD2 . CASSLTSGGPTYNEQFF TGCGCCAGCAGCTTGACTAGCGGGGGCCCTACCTACAATGAGCAGTTCTTC
TRBJ1-4 TRBV6-6 TRBD1 . CASSLRGTVNEKLFF TGTGCCAGCAGTCTCCGGGGGACAGTTAATGAAAAACTGTTTTTT
TRBJ1-5 TRBV4-1 . . CASSQLRVDQPQHF TGCGCCAGCAGCCAACTCAGGGTAGATCAGCCCCAGCATTTT
TRBJ1-5 TRBV29-1 TRBD1 . CSVRDSRYQPQHF TGCAGCGTCCGGGACAGTAGATATCAGCCCCAGCATTTT
TRBJ2-6 TRBV5-1 TRBD1 . CASSMTGVGANVLTF TGCGCCAGCAGCATGACAGGGGTAGGGGCCAACGTCCTGACTTTC
TRBJ2-2 TRBV7-7 . . CASSLSGDWTGELFF TGTGCTAGCAGCTTATCGGGGGATTGGACCGGGGAGCTGTTTTTT
TRBJ1-1 TRBV4-1 . . CASSQHMIQGIAEAFF TGCGCCAGCAGCCAACATATGATACAGGGTATCGCTGAAGCTTTCTTT
TRBJ2-2 TRBV4-1 . . CASSQLGLAGGELFF TGCGCCAGCAGCCAACTAGGGCTAGCCGGCGGGGAGCTGTTTTTT
TRBJ2-1 TRBV5-1 TRBD2 . CASSTGTSANEQFF TGCGCCAGCAGTACCGGGACTAGCGCCAATGAGCAGTTCTTC
TRBJ2-1 TRBV6-1 . . CASGQIAYNEQFF TGTGCCAGTGGACAGATCGCCTACAATGAGCAGTTCTTC
TRBJ2-5 TRBV7-9 TRBD2 . CASSQRGAKETQYF TGTGCCAGCAGCCAGCGGGGAGCAAAAGAGACCCAGTACTTC
TRBJ1-4 TRBV2 . . CASTGSTNEKLFF TGTGCCAGTACAGGGTCAACTAATGAAAAACTGTTTTTT
TRBJ2-3 TRBV6-5 TRBD1 . CASSYWGQGTDTQYF TGTGCCAGCAGTTACTGGGGACAGGGCACAGATACGCAGTATTTT
TRBJ1-5 TRBV19 . . CASSIDSRGGFQPQHF TGTGCCAGTAGTATAGATTCCAGGGGCGGGTTTCAGCCCCAGCATTTT
TRBJ2-3 TRBV5-1 . . CASSKRGQDTDTQYF TGCGCCAGCAGCAAGCGGGGACAAGACACAGATACGCAGTATTTT
TRBJ2-3 TRBV6-5 TRBD2 medium-sized CASRAGLAGTDTQYF TGTGCCAGCAGGGCCGGACTAGCGGGCACAGATACGCAGTATTTT
TRBJ2-7 TRBV18 TRBD2 . CASSPPGGSYEQYF TGTGCCAGCTCACCACCGGGGGGGAGCTACGAGCAGTACTTC
TRBJ2-1 TRBV29-1 TRBD2 . CSVTSGTSIYNEQFF TGCAGCGTTACTTCCGGGACTAGCATATACAATGAGCAGTTCTTC
TRBJ1-1 TRBV5-1 TRBD1 . CASSLVTGAYGTEAFF TGCGCCAGCAGCTTGGTTACAGGGGCTTACGGCACTGAAGCTTTCTTT
TRBJ2-7 TRBV5-1 . . CASSFRQTYEQYF TGCGCCAGCAGCTTTAGACAGACCTACGAGCAGTACTTC
TRBJ2-3 TRBV30 . . CAWGAGNTDTQYF TGTGCCTGGGGGGCGGGAAACACAGATACGCAGTATTTT
TRBJ2-7 TRBV6-5 TRBD1 . CASSYRDRGSYEQYF TGTGCCAGCAGTTACCGGGACAGGGGCTCCTACGAGCAGTACTTC
TRBJ1-3 TRBV2 . . CASSGTSAWNTIYF TGTGCCAGCAGCGGGACAAGCGCTTGGAACACCATATATTTT
TRBJ2-6 TRBV30 . . CAWSLGASGANVLTF TGTGCCTGGAGTTTGGGAGCCTCTGGGGCCAACGTCCTGACTTTC
TRBJ2-5 TRBV5-4 . . CASSLDAAGPQETQYF TGTGCCAGCAGCTTGGACGCCGCGGGACCCCAAGAGACCCAGTACTTC
TRBJ2-1 TRBV29-1 TRBD1 . CSADRVDEQFF TGCAGCGCGGACAGGGTGGATGAGCAGTTCTTC
TRBJ2-2 TRBV9 TRBD2 . CASSPRTSGILFGELFF TGTGCCAGCAGCCCCCGGACTAGCGGGATTCTTTTCGGGGAGCTGTTTTTT
TRBJ2-1 TRBV29-1 TRBD1 . CSVVRGDRGDEQFF TGCAGCGTTGTTCGAGGGGACAGGGGCGATGAGCAGTTCTTC
TRBJ2-2 TRBV4-1 TRBD1 . CASSKQGQNTGELFF TGCGCCAGCAGCAAACAGGGGCAGAACACCGGGGAGCTGTTTTTT
TRBJ2-1 TRBV25-1 . . CASTTRRDSDNEQFF TGTGCCAGCACCACGAGGCGGGACAGTGACAATGAGCAGTTCTTC
TRBJ2-7 TRBV7-9 . . CASSVGVSYEQYF TGTGCCAGCAGTGTAGGGGTCTCCTACGAGCAGTACTTC
TRBJ1-2 TRBV6-5 . . CASSRLGPANYGYTF TGTGCCAGCAGCCGACTAGGGCCCGCTAACTATGGCTACACCTTC
TRBJ2-1 TRBV6-1 . . CASSEEVSEGHEQFF TGTGCCAGCAGTGAAGAAGTAAGCGAGGGCCATGAGCAGTTCTTC